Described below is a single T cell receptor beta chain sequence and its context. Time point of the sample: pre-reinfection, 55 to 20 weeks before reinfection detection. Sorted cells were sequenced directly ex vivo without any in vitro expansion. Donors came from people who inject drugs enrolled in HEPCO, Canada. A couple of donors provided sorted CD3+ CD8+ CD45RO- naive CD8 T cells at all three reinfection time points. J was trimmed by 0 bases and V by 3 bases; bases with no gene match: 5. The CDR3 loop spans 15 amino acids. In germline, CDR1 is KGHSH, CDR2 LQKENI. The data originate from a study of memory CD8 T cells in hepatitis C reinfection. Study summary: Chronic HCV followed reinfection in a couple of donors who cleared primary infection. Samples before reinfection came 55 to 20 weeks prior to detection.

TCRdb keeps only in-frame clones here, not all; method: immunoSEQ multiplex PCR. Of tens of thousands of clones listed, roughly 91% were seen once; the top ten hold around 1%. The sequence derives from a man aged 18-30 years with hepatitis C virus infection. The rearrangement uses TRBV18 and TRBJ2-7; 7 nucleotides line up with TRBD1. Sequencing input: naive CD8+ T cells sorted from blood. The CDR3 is CASSPQDRNSYEQYV. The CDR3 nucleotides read TGTGCCAGCTCACCCCAGGACAGGAACTCCTACGAGCAGTACGTC.